This T cell receptor beta chain was sequenced during a study of OX40 agonist ivuxolimab in advanced cancers. Concerning the study at large: Ivuxolimab, which targeted the costimulatory receptor OX40 (CD134), was an agonistic, fully human IgG2 monoclonal antibody. Intravenous ivuxolimab was administered to patients every 2 weeks at six dose levels: 0.01, 0.1, 0.3, 1.5, 3 and 10 mg/kg. Among the roughly 50 dose-escalation patients, some 20 had hepatocellular carcinoma, roughly 15 melanoma, 9 renal cell carcinoma and 9 head and neck cancer. The dose-escalation cohort was around 83% male with a mean age of approximately 59 years, ranging from roughly 23 to 80. Prior anti-PD-1, anti-PD-L1 or anti-CTLA-4 therapy was permitted, and approximately 39% of dose-escalation patients had received checkpoint inhibitors. Partial responses were achieved by three dose-escalation patients, of whom one had hepatocellular carcinoma and two had cutaneous melanoma. Peripheral TCRbeta sequencing was intended to test whether TCR sequence diversity was altered and clonal T-cell expansion was caused by ivuxolimab. The monotherapy dose-escalation portion (N of about 57 patients) of the phase I ivuxolimab trial is reported in the paper. Results the study describes overall, beyond this receptor: Low levels of normalized T-cell clonal expansion were also seen in some patients who did not respond. On average, CD8+ T cells showed more expanded clones than CD4+ T cells after ivuxolimab. At doses from 0.1 to 3.0 mg/kg, clonal expansion was seen in both CD4+ and CD8+ blood T cells between baseline and week 6. In partial responders in the 0.1-3.0 mg/kg groups, normalized peripheral clonal expansion was found to be among the lowest, especially among CD8+ T cells. The antigen specificity of the peripheral T cells that underwent clonal expansion was not determined.

Concerning this clone itself: Its antigen remains unidentified. No base quality values were provided; no much bigger clone lies one nucleotide off.

The junction shows trimming of 4 bases on V and 7 bases on J, and the gene matches do not reach 5 bases of it. The germline V gene (reference sequence) yields PRHDT for CDR1 and FYEKMQ for CDR2. The CDR3, cysteine through phenylalanine, is 14 amino acids long. The entry retains the CDR3 DNA only, 42 bases that are in frame from base 1. Patients with autoimmune disease history or receiving systemic immunosuppression were excluded from the trial. Peripheral blood for TCR sequencing was collected from all dose cohorts at baseline, on cycle 4 day 1, and on cycle 7 day 1. The samples were drawn from a first-in-human, open-label, multicenter phase I dose-escalation trial of ivuxolimab. Adults with locally advanced or metastatic melanoma, renal cell carcinoma, hepatocellular carcinoma or head and neck squamous cell carcinoma were enrolled in the trial. Before TCR sequencing, CD4+ and CD8+ T cells were separately sorted from peripheral blood.

Genomic DNA was extracted from sorted cells for sequencing of the TCRbeta CDR3 region. TCRbeta CDR3 regions were sequenced using the immunoSEQ Assay. Imported from immuneACCESS, the table was reduced by TCRdb to in-frame sequences with V and J called. These copies leave out some clones; in studies compared against another copy, an unresolved V gene accounts for under half, and the cause of the remainder is not known. This sample holds approximately 38,000 clones; approximately 92% were observed only once. The ten largest clonotypes hold more than 9% of the sample. The sequence links TRBV13 to TRBJ2-1, and 9 bases in between align with TRBD2. The TCR comes from an adult with an advanced solid tumor such as melanoma, head and neck, liver or kidney cancer. The starting material was CD4+ or CD8+ T cells sorted from blood, obtained in a trial of the OX40 agonist ivuxolimab. The CDR3 protein is CASSSRTSVNEQFF. The nucleotide sequence reads TGTGCCAGCAGCTCGAGGACTAGCGTTAATGAGCAGTTCTTC.